These T cell receptor beta chains were read from a single sample in a study of OX40 agonist ivuxolimab in advanced cancers. Sequencing was performed with immunoSEQ multiplex PCR; in TCRdb, only in-frame clones are kept and a portion is missing. The sample includes around 78,000 clones, 65% to 85% seen only once; the top ten take about 4.6%. This material consisted of CD4+ or CD8+ T cells sorted from blood, taken in a trial of the OX40 agonist ivuxolimab. The source is an adult with an advanced solid tumor such as melanoma, head and neck, liver or kidney cancer. Both conserved end residues are part of each CDR3. The D gene is left open where the match is weak. For some rows the clone size is stated as once, few or many, or as a class when expanded; others skip it.

D gene: NA; J gene: TRBJ1-6; V gene: TRBV9; clone size: NA; CDR3 DNA: TGTGCCAGCAGCGCGGAAACAGGATTTAATAATTCACCCCTCCACTTT; CDR3 protein: CASSAETGFNNSPLHF
D gene: TRBD2; J gene: TRBJ2-1; V gene: TRBV7-2; clone size: NA; CDR3 DNA: TGTGCCAGCAGCTTAGTGCGGGGGGGAAACGGGGAGCAGTTCTTC; CDR3 protein: CASSLVRGGNGEQFF
D gene: NA; J gene: TRBJ2-2; V gene: TRBV5-1; clone size: many; CDR3 DNA: TGCGCCAGCAGACCCTTGCTGAAAAACACCGGGGAGCTGTTTTTT; CDR3 protein: CASRPLLKNTGELFF
D gene: NA; J gene: TRBJ2-1; V gene: TRBV20-1; clone size: few; CDR3 DNA: TGCAGTGCTAGAGATCGGTTTCAGTTCTTC; CDR3 protein: CSARDRFQFF
D gene: NA; J gene: TRBJ2-3; V gene: TRBV6-6; clone size: NA; CDR3 DNA: TGTGCCAGCCGCGCGCGGTGGGGGAGCACAGATACGCAGTATTTT; CDR3 protein: CASRARWGSTDTQYF
D gene: NA; J gene: TRBJ2-7; V gene: TRBV27; clone size: NA; CDR3 DNA: TGTGCCAGCAGTCCCGATCACGGGTCCACCTACGAGCAGTACTTC; CDR3 protein: CASSPDHGSTYEQYF
D gene: NA; J gene: TRBJ1-5; V gene: TRBV6-5; clone size: NA; CDR3 DNA: TGTGCCAGCAGTTCCAGGGACAATCAGCCCCAGCATTTT; CDR3 protein: CASSSRDNQPQHF
D gene: TRBD2; J gene: TRBJ2-7; V gene: TRBV7-2; clone size: NA; CDR3 DNA: TGTGCCAGCAGCCCACGGGGGGGGAGTATAACCTACGAGCAGTACTTC; CDR3 protein: CASSPRGGSITYEQYF
D gene: NA; J gene: TRBJ2-3; V gene: TRBV11-3; clone size: NA; CDR3 DNA: TGTGCCAGCACCCCTCGAGGGGGGGGGTCAGATACGCAGTATTTT; CDR3 protein: CASTPRGGGSDTQYF
D gene: NA; J gene: TRBJ2-3; V gene: TRBV7-2; clone size: NA; CDR3 DNA: TGTGCCAGCAGCTTACGGACTAATCATGGGGGTACGCAGTATTTT; CDR3 protein: CASSLRTNHGGTQYF
D gene: TRBD1; J gene: TRBJ1-4; V gene: TRBV4-1; clone size: NA; CDR3 DNA: TGCGCCAGCAGCCAACGGACAGGGGCTGTTGAGAAACTGTTTTTT; CDR3 protein: CASSQRTGAVEKLFF
D gene: NA; J gene: TRBJ1-1; V gene: TRBV6-5; clone size: NA; CDR3 DNA: TGTGCCAGCACCAGGTCCCAGGGTGAAGCTTTCTTT; CDR3 protein: CASTRSQGEAFF
D gene: NA; J gene: TRBJ1-1; V gene: TRBV9; clone size: NA; CDR3 DNA: TGTGCCAGCAGCGTAGGGGCAGGCTCGAACACTGAAGCTTTCTTT; CDR3 protein: CASSVGAGSNTEAFF
D gene: NA; J gene: TRBJ1-1; V gene: TRBV29-1; clone size: NA; CDR3 DNA: TGCAGCGCAACTCCGGGGAGTGGAGCTTTCTTT; CDR3 protein: CSATPGSGAFF
D gene: NA; J gene: TRBJ2-7; V gene: TRBV4-1; clone size: NA; CDR3 DNA: TGCGCCAGCAGCCTACAGTGGCGGGACCCTTCCTACGAGCAGTACTTC; CDR3 protein: CASSLQWRDPSYEQYF
D gene: NA; J gene: TRBJ1-2; V gene: TRBV7-9; clone size: NA; CDR3 DNA: TGTGCCAGCAGCTTCGGTGGTGGCTACACCTTC; CDR3 protein: CASSFGGGYTF
D gene: NA; J gene: TRBJ2-7; V gene: TRBV7-9; clone size: NA; CDR3 DNA: TGTGCCAGCAGCGACCGACGTAAGGCCTACGAGCAGTACTTC; CDR3 protein: CASSDRRKAYEQYF